The present TCR beta chain was sequenced within a study of regulatory T cells in long-lasting Graves disease (dated by TCRdb to the early 2020s). Describing the broader study: Persistent Graves' disease meant more than 5 years of antithyroid drug treatment with TSH receptor autoantibodies that stayed positive. Peripheral blood TCR sequencing and RNA sequencing compared persistent Graves' disease patients with newly diagnosed Graves' disease patients. The study took place in China and was registered as a clinical trial. A total of roughly 35 samples underwent TCR sequencing: about 13 from persistent and some 20 from newly diagnosed Graves' disease patients. On average, persistent Graves' disease patients in the clinical cohort had been on antithyroid drugs for roughly 11 years.

Overall study results and their limits: Only the TCR beta chain was sequenced and analyzed. Only peripheral blood was studied, because thyroid tissue, the primary lesion, was inaccessible. Patients with persistent disease shared more public clonotypes (fewer than 3,000) than newly diagnosed patients did (more than 900). TRBV28, TRBJ1-2 and TRBJ2-5 were preferentially used in persistent disease, while TRBV20-1 and TRBJ2-1 were favored in newly diagnosed disease. The authors acknowledged the small sample size as a limitation that may reduce accuracy. Compared with newly diagnosed patients, persistent Graves' disease patients had lower TCR Shannon entropy and fewer highly expanded clones, which suggests clonal expansion.

The CDR3 measures 15 amino acids from cysteine to phenylalanine. Left in the record is the CDR3 DNA by itself, 45 bases read in frame from the first base. Taken from the germline V gene, the CDR1 and CDR2 loops are MDHEN and SYDVKM. V drops 0 bases and J drops 3 bases, leaving 11 bases in between. Taken with the paper, the label for time point translates to: persistent/refractory GD, antithyroid drugs over 5 years with positive TRAb. For both TCR sequencing and RNA sequencing, RNA was extracted from PBMCs using TRIzol. The diagnosis of Graves' disease followed American Thyroid Association guidelines. The patients came from an endocrinology department in Xi'an, China. Each patient gave about 9.1 milliliters of peripheral blood, collected in an EDTA anticoagulant tube. Ficoll Paque Plus density gradient separation was used to isolate PBMCs, and no further T cell sorting was done. RNA quality was checked with an Agilent 2100 Bioanalyzer and agarose gel, and concentration with a NanoDrop 2000.

The library was prepared using multiplex PCR. Sequenced on an Illumina HiSeq 4000. TCR beta libraries were built with iRepertoire HTBI primers and Arm-PCR amplification of CDR3 regions. Gel purification was performed on PCR products prior to sequencing. The original pipeline was this. A total of under 80 TRBV and approximately 15 TRBJ segments were identified across samples and were used for gene usage analysis of CDR3 amino acid clonotypes. COPE and FqMerger were used to merge the filtered high-quality paired reads into contigs. BLAST was used to align contigs to the IMGT TRBV, TRBD and TRBJ reference genes, and CDR3 was defined following IMGT. Any clonotype with a frequency above 0.1% was classified as a highly expanded clone. Shannon entropy served as the measure of repertoire diversity, while the Gini coefficient captured V-J evenness. A clonotype found in more than one individual was treated as public. TCRdb cleaned the public reads at Q25 with fastp, built clones with MiXCR and kept in-frame beta chains. Identical CDR3 proteins give one entry, which carries the most common genes and DNA. The V and J calls reflect TCRdb's pipeline rather than the authors' work. This sample is represented by around 400,000 distinct CDR3 sequences; approximately 23% of them were singletons. The ten largest clones represent 28% of the sample.

This clonotype was seen ten or more times. Its antigen specificity is not known. No per-base quality is available; no much larger clone lies one base away. The receptor chain draws on TRBV28 and TRBJ2-5; the D gene is perhaps TRBD1, on 6 matching bases. The source is a middle-aged woman with Graves disease. Donor details come from another sample of the same person, matched by shared clones. The specimen comprised peripheral blood mononuclear cells (PBMCs), sampled when the disease was refractory, from a patient treated with antithyroid drugs. The CDR3 reads as follows: CASSLWGTREETQYF. Read as DNA, the sequence is TGTGCCAGCAGTTTATGGGGGACAAGGGAAGAGACCCAGTACTTC. Extended through the reference TRBV28 and TRBJ2-5 proteins, this CDR3 yields the full variable domain: DVKVTQSSRYLVKRTGEKVFLECVQDMDHENMFWYRQDPGLGLRLIYFSYDVKMKEKGDIPEGYSVSREKKERFSLILESASTNQTSMYLCASSLWGTREETQYFGPGTRLLVL.